Listed below are T cell receptor beta chains from one sample, sequenced in a study of blood T cell repertoires in COVID-19. Clones were sequenced by immunoSEQ multiplex PCR, and TCRdb holds only the in-frame ones, with some missing. The sample includes about 170,000 clones, 79% of them seen just once. Sequencing was done on a sample of PBMCs or T cells enriched from blood (not recorded which). Receptors were obtained from a woman aged 70-85 years in a cohort exposed to, infected with or recovered from COVID-19 (not recorded which). Both conserved end residues are part of each CDR3. The order of the fields is V gene, D gene, clone size, J gene, CDR3 protein, CDR3 DNA. A D gene is named only where the DNA matches it firmly. Size is stated for part of the rows, as once, few or many counts, or as a class when the clone is expanded.

TRBV28,TRBD1,.,TRBJ1-6,CASSAGTAVRSPLHF,TGTGCCAGCAGTGCCGGGACAGCGGTTAGATCACCCCTCCACTTT
TRBV25-1,.,.,TRBJ2-7,CASSYLQGSSEQYF,TGTGCCAGCAGTTACTTACAGGGATCGAGCGAGCAGTACTTC
TRBV12-3/TRBV12-4,.,.,TRBJ2-7,CASSPGMGEQYF,TGTGCCAGCAGCCCAGGGATGGGTGAGCAGTACTTC
TRBV19,TRBD1,.,TRBJ1-1,CASSILSGTGGIVFF,TGTGCCAGTAGTATATTGAGTGGGACAGGGGGCATTGTTTTCTTT
TRBV4-3,.,.,TRBJ1-5,CASSQERGTPTWPQHF,TGCGCCAGCAGCCAAGAAAGGGGGACACCTACCTGGCCCCAGCATTTT
TRBV27,.,.,TRBJ1-1,CASSLQGNTEAFF,TGTGCCAGCAGTTTGCAGGGGAACACTGAAGCTTTCTTT
TRBV28,.,.,TRBJ2-1,CASTGQYNEQFF,TGTGCCAGCACAGGGCAATACAATGAGCAGTTCTTC
TRBV5-6,TRBD2,few,TRBJ2-3,CASSLLAGVTDTQYF,TGTGCCAGCAGCTTACTAGCGGGAGTCACAGATACGCAGTATTTT
TRBV5-1,TRBD2,.,TRBJ2-3,CASSPGLASTDTQYF,TGCGCCAGCAGCCCGGGACTAGCGAGCACAGATACGCAGTATTTT
TRBV3-1/TRBV3-2,TRBD2,.,TRBJ2-2,CASSLLTSGNTGELFF,TGTGCCAGCAGCCTACTAACTAGCGGGAACACCGGGGAGCTGTTTTTT